This T cell receptor beta chain stems from a study of identical twins. Findings and limits, study-wide: Fewer insertions marked abundant cord blood beta clonotypes; young adult naive trended weakly, memory not at all. Possibly, invariant MAIT and iNKT cells partly confounded zero-insertion analyses.

A universal primer site arose from template switching, and cDNA bore unique molecular identifiers. Via MiXCR, TCRdb re-called the 5' RACE reads, giving one row per CDR3 protein. The sample includes about 240,000 distinct CDR3 sequences, about 10% of them seen just once. This CDR3 has 16 residues. V was shortened by 3 bases and J by 2 bases, with 19 bases between the two germline ends. Germline assignment: CDR1 DFQATT and CDR2 SNEGSKA (reference sequence). No donor was unhealthy or non-Caucasian. This clonotype was counted many times. Its antigen is currently unknown. The source material was memory T cells sorted from blood. The sequence was collected from a man between 45 and 60 years old in good health. This rearrangement joins TRBV20-1 to TRBJ2-5; D is perhaps TRBD2 (5 bases). The CDR3 is CSARVSGSGGQETQYF. CDR3 in DNA: TGCAGTGCTAGGGTTTCGGGATCGGGCGGTCAAGAGACCCAGTACTTC.